This TCR beta chain was captured by sequencing in a study of CD8 T cells in Susac syndrome. The study used healthy donors as controls matched for age and sex. It was negative isolation that provided the CD8+ and CD4+ T cells, whereas TEMRA cells were enriched by FACS. The CDR3 runs 17 residues. Trimming cost V 0 bases and J 0 bases, with 14 bases left between them. Germline CDR1 is GTSNPN and CDR2 is SVGIG (reference sequence). RNA amounts of roughly 0.45 to 1 ug underwent reverse transcription with random hexamers. TCR beta CDR3 was amplified by immunoSEQ covering 54 Vbeta and 13 Jbeta. Using its own MiXCR run on the immunoSEQ multiplex PCR reads, TCRdb lists one record per CDR3 protein. The top ten hold approximately 0.1% of the sample, which has 150,000 to 200,000 distinct CDR3 sequences, roughly 95% seen once.

The sequence derives from a human donor in good health. Sample: CD4+ T cells from PBMCs. This chain uses TRBV30 with TRBJ2-2; a weak D match, TRBD1 (6 bases). This CDR3 reads CAWSVLGQLANTGELFF. The DNA for the CDR3 is TGTGCCTGGAGTGTACTGGGACAACTTGCGAACACCGGGGAGCTGTTTTTT.